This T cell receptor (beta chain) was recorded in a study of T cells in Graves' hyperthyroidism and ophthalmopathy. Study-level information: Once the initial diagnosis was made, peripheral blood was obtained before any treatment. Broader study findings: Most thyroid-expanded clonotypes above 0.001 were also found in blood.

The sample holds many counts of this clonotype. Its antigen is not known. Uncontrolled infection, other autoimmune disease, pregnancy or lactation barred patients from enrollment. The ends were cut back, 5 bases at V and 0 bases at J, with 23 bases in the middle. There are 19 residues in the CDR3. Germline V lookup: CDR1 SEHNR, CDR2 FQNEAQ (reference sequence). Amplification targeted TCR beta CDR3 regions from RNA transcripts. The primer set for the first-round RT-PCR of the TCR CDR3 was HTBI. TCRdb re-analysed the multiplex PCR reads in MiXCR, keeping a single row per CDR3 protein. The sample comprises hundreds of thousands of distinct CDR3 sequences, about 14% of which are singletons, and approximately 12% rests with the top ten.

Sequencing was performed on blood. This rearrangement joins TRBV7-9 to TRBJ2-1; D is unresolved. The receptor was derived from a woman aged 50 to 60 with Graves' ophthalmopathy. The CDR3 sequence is CASSPRSAVSRSSYNEQFF. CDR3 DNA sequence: TGTGCCAGCAGCCCCCGTTCCGCGGTTAGCCGTAGCTCCTACAATGAGCAGTTCTTC.